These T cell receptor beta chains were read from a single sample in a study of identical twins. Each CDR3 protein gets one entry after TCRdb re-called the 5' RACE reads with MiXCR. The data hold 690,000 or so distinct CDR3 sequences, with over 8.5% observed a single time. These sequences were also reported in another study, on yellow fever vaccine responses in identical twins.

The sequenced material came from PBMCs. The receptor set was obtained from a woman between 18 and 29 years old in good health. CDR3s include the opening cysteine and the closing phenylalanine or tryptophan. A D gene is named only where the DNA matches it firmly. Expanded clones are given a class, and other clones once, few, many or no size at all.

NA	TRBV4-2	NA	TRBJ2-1	CASSQDVPGHETYNEQFF	TGTGCCAGCAGCCAAGATGTTCCGGGACACGAGACCTACAATGAGCAGTTCTTC
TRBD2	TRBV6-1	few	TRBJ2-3	CASSPRISGRSIVADTQYF	TGTGCCAGCAGTCCCCGGATTAGCGGGCGTTCAATCGTCGCAGATACGCAGTATTTT
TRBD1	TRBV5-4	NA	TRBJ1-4	CASSARDRAHEKLFF	TGTGCCAGCAGCGCCCGGGACAGGGCCCATGAAAAACTGTTTTTT
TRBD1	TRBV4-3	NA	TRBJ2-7	CASSQDKGAGYEQYF	TGCGCCAGCAGCCAAGATAAGGGGGCAGGCTACGAGCAGTACTTC
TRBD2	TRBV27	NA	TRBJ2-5	CASSFILAGGQETQYF	TGTGCCAGCAGTTTTATTCTAGCGGGGGGGCAAGAGACCCAGTACTTC
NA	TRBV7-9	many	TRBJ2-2	CASRGTGELFF	TGTGCCAGCAGGGGCACCGGGGAGCTGTTTTTT
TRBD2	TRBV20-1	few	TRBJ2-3	CSAAPLAGETDTQYF	TGCAGTGCTGCCCCACTAGCGGGAGAAACAGATACGCAGTATTTT
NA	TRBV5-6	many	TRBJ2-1	CAGHPRGYYNEQFF	TGTGCCGGTCACCCCAGGGGATATTACAATGAGCAGTTCTTC
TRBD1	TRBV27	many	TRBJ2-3	CASSLRTGVQDTQYF	TGTGCCAGCAGTCTCAGGACAGGGGTTCAGGATACGCAGTATTTT
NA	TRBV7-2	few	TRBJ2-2	CASSFPRPSSGELFF	TGTGCCAGCAGCTTCCCTAGGCCCTCTTCCGGGGAGCTGTTTTTT
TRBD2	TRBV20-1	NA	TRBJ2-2	CSARDRERGNTGELFF	TGCAGTGCTAGAGATAGGGAGCGGGGGAACACCGGGGAGCTGTTTTTT
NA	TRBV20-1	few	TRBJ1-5	CSATPDSFILPAQPQHF	TGCAGTGCTACACCTGACTCATTTATTTTGCCGGCACAGCCCCAGCATTTT
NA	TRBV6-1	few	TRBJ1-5	CASSEAHTGVQPQHF	TGTGCCAGCAGTGAAGCCCATACGGGAGTCCAGCCCCAGCATTTT
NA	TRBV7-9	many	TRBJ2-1	CASSRLGGGDEQFF	TGTGCCAGCAGCCGTTTGGGGGGCGGGGATGAGCAGTTCTTC
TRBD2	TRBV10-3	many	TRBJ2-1	CGATGLAGQNYNEQFF	TGTGGAGCTACGGGACTAGCGGGCCAAAACTACAATGAGCAGTTCTTC
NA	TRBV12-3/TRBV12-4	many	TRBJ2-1	CASSLTNEQFF	TGTGCCAGCAGTCTCACCAATGAGCAGTTCTTC
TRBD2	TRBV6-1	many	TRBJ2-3	CASSEASGRGTDTQYF	TGTGCCAGCAGTGAAGCTAGCGGGAGAGGCACAGATACGCAGTATTTT
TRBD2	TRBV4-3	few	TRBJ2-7	CASSQDPPGLAGRYEQYF	TGCGCCAGCAGCCAAGATCCTCCGGGACTAGCGGGACGATACGAGCAGTACTTC
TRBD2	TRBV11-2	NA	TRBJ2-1	CASSSTLAAVYNEQFF	TGTGCCAGCAGCTCCACACTAGCGGCAGTTTACAATGAGCAGTTCTTC
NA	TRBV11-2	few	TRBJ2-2	CASSPLPGGTGELFF	TGTGCCAGCAGCCCCCTTCCAGGTGGCACCGGGGAGCTGTTTTTT
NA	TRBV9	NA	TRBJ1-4	CASSSGQFEKLFF	TGTGCCAGCAGCTCTGGACAGTTTGAAAAACTGTTTTTT
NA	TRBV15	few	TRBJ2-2	CATSRAKGSGELFF	TGTGCCACCAGCAGGGCTAAAGGCTCCGGGGAGCTGTTTTTT
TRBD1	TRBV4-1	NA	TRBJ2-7	CASSHSTGTASHEQYF	TGCGCCAGCAGCCATTCGACCGGGACAGCTTCTCACGAGCAGTACTTC
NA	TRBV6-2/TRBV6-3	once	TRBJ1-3	CASSYQGRTGNTIYF	TGTGCCAGCAGTTACCAGGGCAGAACTGGAAACACCATATATTTT
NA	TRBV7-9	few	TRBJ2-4	CASSLIPNIQYF	TGTGCCAGCAGCTTAATACCTAACATTCAGTACTTC
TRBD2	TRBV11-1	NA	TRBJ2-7	CASSSKGTSGATQTYEQYF	TGTGCCAGCAGCTCAAAGGGGACTAGCGGAGCCACACAAACCTACGAGCAGTACTTC
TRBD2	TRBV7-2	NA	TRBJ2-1	CASRTGLAGNNEQFF	TGTGCCAGCAGGACTGGACTAGCGGGAAACAATGAGCAGTTCTTC
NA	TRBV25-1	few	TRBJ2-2	CAVNAPTGELFF	TGTGCCGTAAATGCGCCCACCGGGGAGCTGTTTTTT
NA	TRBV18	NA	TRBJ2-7	CASSPGNSDSYEQYF	TGTGCCAGCTCACCGGGCAACAGCGACTCCTACGAGCAGTACTTC
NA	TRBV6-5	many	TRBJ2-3	CASSYKTSGADTQYF	TGTGCCAGCAGTTACAAGACATCGGGCGCAGATACGCAGTATTTT
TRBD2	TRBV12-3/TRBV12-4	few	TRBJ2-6	CASSSLLLGGRAGANVLTF	TGTGCCAGCAGTTCTCTTCTTCTGGGAGGGAGGGCTGGGGCCAACGTCCTGACTTTC
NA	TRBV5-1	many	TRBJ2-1	CASSLVHNSYNEQFF	TGCGCCAGCAGCTTGGTACACAACTCCTACAATGAGCAGTTCTTC
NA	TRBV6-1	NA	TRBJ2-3	CASSPDGSGTQYF	TGTGCCAGCAGTCCCGATGGCTCAGGAACGCAGTATTTT
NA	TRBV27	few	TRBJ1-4	CASRTSREKLFF	TGTGCCAGCAGGACTAGTCGCGAAAAACTGTTTTTT
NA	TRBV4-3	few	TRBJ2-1	CASSQAGERGDEQFF	TGCGCCAGCAGTCAAGCAGGGGAGAGAGGCGATGAGCAGTTCTTC
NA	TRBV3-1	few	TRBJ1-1	CASSYFTWTEAFF	TGTGCCAGCAGCTATTTTACGTGGACTGAAGCTTTCTTT
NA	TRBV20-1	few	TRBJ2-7	CSASGHLVGEQYF	TGCAGTGCTAGCGGACACCTTGTTGGGGAGCAGTACTTC
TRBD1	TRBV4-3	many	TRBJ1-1	CASSQERTGLNTEAFF	TGCGCCAGCAGCCAAGAAAGGACAGGATTGAACACTGAAGCTTTCTTT
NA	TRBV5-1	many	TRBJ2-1	CASSSDSGHYNEQFF	TGCGCCAGCAGCTCGGACAGCGGTCACTACAATGAGCAGTTCTTC
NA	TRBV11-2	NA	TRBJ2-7	CASSLEAYYYEQYF	TGTGCCAGCAGCTTAGAGGCCTACTACTACGAGCAGTACTTC
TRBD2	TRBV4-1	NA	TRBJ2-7	CASSQVRGGIYEQYF	TGCGCCAGCAGCCAAGTGCGGGGAGGGATCTACGAGCAGTACTTC
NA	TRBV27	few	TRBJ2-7	CASSLYETGKEQYF	TGTGCCAGCAGTTTATACGAGACAGGTAAAGAGCAGTACTTC
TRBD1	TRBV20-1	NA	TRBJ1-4	CSARDRTGSEKLFF	TGCAGTGCTAGAGATAGGACAGGGAGTGAAAAACTGTTTTTT
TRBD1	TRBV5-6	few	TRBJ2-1	CASSLVRGNNEQFF	TGTGCCAGCAGCTTGGTCAGGGGGAATAATGAGCAGTTCTTC
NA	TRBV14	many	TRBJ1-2	CASSQVDRRYGYTF	TGTGCCAGCAGCCAAGTTGACAGGCGGTATGGCTACACCTTC
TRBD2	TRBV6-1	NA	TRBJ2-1	CTSSQSSGLYNEQFF	TGTACCAGCAGCCAGTCTAGCGGACTGTACAATGAGCAGTTCTTC
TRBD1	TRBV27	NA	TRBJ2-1	CASIETGSYNEQFF	TGTGCCAGCATCGAGACAGGGTCCTACAATGAGCAGTTCTTC
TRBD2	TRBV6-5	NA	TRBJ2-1	CASSSVAGEKEGEQFF	TGTGCCAGCAGTTCCGTAGCGGGAGAAAAGGAGGGTGAGCAGTTCTTC
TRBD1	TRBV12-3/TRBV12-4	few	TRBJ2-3	CASSFGRDRVADTQYF	TGTGCCAGCAGTTTTGGCAGGGACAGGGTTGCAGATACGCAGTATTTT
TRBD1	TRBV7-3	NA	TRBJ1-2	CASSLGPGQGKGYTF	TGTGCCAGCAGCTTAGGGCCGGGACAGGGGAAAGGCTACACCTTC
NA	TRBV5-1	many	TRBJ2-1	CASSPNRYNEQFF	TGCGCCAGCAGCCCGAACCGGTACAATGAGCAGTTCTTC
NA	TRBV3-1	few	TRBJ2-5	CASSQGIGQETQYF	TGTGCCAGCAGCCAAGGGATCGGACAAGAGACCCAGTACTTC
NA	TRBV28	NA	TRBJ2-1	CASTGVYNEQFF	TGTGCCAGCACAGGGGTATACAATGAGCAGTTCTTC
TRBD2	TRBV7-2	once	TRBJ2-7	CASSLRGRGGDSYEQYF	TGTGCCAGCAGCTTACGGGGACGGGGAGGGGATTCCTACGAGCAGTACTTC